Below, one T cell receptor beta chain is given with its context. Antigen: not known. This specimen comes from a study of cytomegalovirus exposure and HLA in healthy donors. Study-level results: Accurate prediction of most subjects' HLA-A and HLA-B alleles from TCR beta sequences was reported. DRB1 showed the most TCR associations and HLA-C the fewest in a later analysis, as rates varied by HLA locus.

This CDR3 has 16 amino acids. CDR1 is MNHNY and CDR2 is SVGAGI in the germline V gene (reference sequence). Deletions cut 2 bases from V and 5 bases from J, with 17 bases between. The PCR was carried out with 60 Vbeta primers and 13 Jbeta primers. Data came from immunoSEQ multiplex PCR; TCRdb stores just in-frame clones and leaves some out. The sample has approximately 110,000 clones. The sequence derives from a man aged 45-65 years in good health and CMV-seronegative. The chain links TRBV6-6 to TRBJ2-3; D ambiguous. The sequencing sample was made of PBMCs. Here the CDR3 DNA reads TGTGCCAGCAGTTACGGAGAGATAACGAGAGGAGATACGCAGTATTTT. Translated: CASSYGEITRGDTQYF.